The T cell receptor beta chain described here comes from a study of blood T cell repertoires in COVID-19. TCRdb keeps only in-frame clones here, not all; method: immunoSEQ multiplex PCR. The data hold 100,000 or so clones, with 70% to 85% observed a single time. The V end lost 0 bases, the J end lost 4 bases, and 6 bases lay between the germline ends. CDR3 length equals 13 residues. From germline, CDR1 is MNHEY and CDR2 SVGEGT. The receptor was derived from a woman aged 60-70 years with acute or convalescent COVID-19. V is TRBV6-2 or TRBV6-3 and J is TRBJ1-2, with D uncertain. Sequencing used peripheral blood. CDR3 nucleotides: TGTGCCAGCAGTTACTCAGTCGGCTATGGCTACACCTTC. Its translation: CASSYSVGYGYTF.